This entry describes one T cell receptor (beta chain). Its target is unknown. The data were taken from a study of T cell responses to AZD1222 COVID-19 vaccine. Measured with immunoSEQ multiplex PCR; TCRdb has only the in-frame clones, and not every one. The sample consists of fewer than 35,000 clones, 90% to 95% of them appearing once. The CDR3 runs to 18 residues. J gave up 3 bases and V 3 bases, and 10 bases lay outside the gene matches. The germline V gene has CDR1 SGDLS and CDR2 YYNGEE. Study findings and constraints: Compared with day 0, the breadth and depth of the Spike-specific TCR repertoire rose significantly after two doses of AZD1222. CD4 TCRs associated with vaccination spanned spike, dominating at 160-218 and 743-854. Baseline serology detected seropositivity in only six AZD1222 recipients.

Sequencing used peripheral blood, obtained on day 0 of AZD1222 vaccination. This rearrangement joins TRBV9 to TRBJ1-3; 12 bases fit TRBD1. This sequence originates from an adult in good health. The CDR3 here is CASSAQFGTGGIGNTIYF. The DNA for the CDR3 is TGTGCCAGCAGCGCCCAATTTGGGACAGGGGGCATTGGAAACACCATATATTTT.